This entry concerns a single T cell receptor beta chain. This sample was taken from a study of blood T cell repertoires in COVID-19. Study summary: Samples of COVID-19 (acute and convalescent) were obtained from the United States, Italy and Spain. Sample material is recorded as cDNA or gDNA derived from T cells, B-cell-depleted T cells, or PBMCs.

Methods used by the authors: Nucleated cell number was recorded as an estimate derived from reference gene primer amplification. Measured with immunoSEQ multiplex PCR; TCRdb has only the in-frame clones, and not every one. The V and J calls and clone size come from that table; D and trimming were worked out from the DNA. The repertoire has over 450,000 clones, less than 90% of them found once; the top ten carry roughly 8%. Seattle's cohort entered during active infection and was followed longitudinally. V was shortened by 0 bases and J by 3 bases, with 7 bases between the two germline ends. Germline CDR1 is SGHRS and CDR2 is YFSETQ. This CDR3 region has 14 residues.

This sequence joins TRBV5-1 and TRBJ1-3, with D uncertain. The receptor comes from a woman in her 50s with COVID-19, enrolled during active disease. Specimen: peripheral blood. CDR3 in amino acids: CASSLGVVGNTIYF. In DNA form, the CDR3 reads TGCGCCAGCAGCTTGGGAGTGGTTGGAAACACCATATATTTT. Full variable domain (outside the CDR3, taken from reference TRBV5-1 and TRBJ1-3): KAGVTQTPRYLIKTRGQQVTLSCSPISGHRSVSWYQQTPGQGLQFLFEYFSETQRNKGNFPGRFSGRQFSNSRSEMNVSTLELGDSALYLCASSLGVVGNTIYFGEGSWLTVV.